This T cell receptor (beta chain) appears in the sequencing data of a study of blood T cell repertoires in COVID-19. The authors' processing: Reference gene primer amplification yielded estimated nucleated cell counts. Using immunoSEQ multiplex PCR, the repertoire was profiled, and TCRdb retains in-frame clones only, with some absent. V and J calls and clone size are given by that table; D and trimming were obtained from the DNA. The table lists roughly 14,000 clones, about 92% of them singletons, with over 8% in the top ten. The V gene's germline CDR1 is SGHTA and CDR2 FQGNSA. V was clipped by 3 bases and J by 6 bases, with 18 bases between them. The CDR3 is 16 amino acids.

The sample taken for sequencing was peripheral blood. The receptor was derived from a human donor in a cohort sampled during active COVID-19. The genes are TRBV7-2 and TRBJ2-1; TRBD2 might be the D (5 bases). CDR3 sequence reads: CASSLRVKVIGNEQFF. CDR3 DNA sequence: TGTGCCAGCAGCTTGAGGGTGAAGGTAATCGGCAATGAGCAGTTCTTC.